Listed below are T cell receptor beta chains from one sample, sequenced in a study of beta chain features in type 1 diabetes. TCRdb's copy holds only in-frame clones and misses some; the assay was immunoSEQ multiplex PCR. The table lists around 500,000 clones, roughly 30% of them singletons. Source material: naive CD4+ T cells from blood. The receptor set was obtained from a man aged 18 to 30 in good health. Each CDR3 is given with its conserved first and last residue. The D gene is left open where the match is weak. Some rows have no size entry. The others give once, few or many, or a class for an expanded clone.

v_gene	j_gene	d_gene	abundance	CDR3aa	CDR3nt
TRBV29-1	TRBJ2-7	-	-	CSVGDPYEQYF	TGCAGCGTTGGGGATCCCTACGAGCAGTACTTC
TRBV5-1	TRBJ2-5	TRBD2	-	CASSLAGTSMETQYF	TGCGCCAGCAGCTTGGCCGGGACTAGCATGGAGACCCAGTACTTC
TRBV28	TRBJ1-1	-	few	CASSPRGRGTEAFF	TGTGCCAGCAGTCCCCGAGGGAGGGGCACTGAAGCTTTCTTT
TRBV2	TRBJ1-4	TRBD1	-	CASSDGTATNEKLFF	TGTGCCAGCAGCGACGGGACAGCAACTAATGAAAAACTGTTTTTT
TRBV4-1	TRBJ2-3	TRBD2	-	CASSQVTSGSRTDTQYF	TGCGCCAGCAGCCAAGTCACAAGCGGGAGTCGCACAGATACGCAGTATTTT
TRBV7-7	TRBJ2-1	-	few	CASSLLPGYNEQFF	TGTGCCAGCAGCTTACTGCCAGGATACAATGAGCAGTTCTTC
TRBV5-1	TRBJ2-2	-	few	CASSLDRGGTGELFF	TGCGCCAGCAGCTTGGACAGGGGAGGGACCGGGGAGCTGTTTTTT
TRBV11-3	TRBJ2-7	TRBD1	-	CASSPGTGPTYEQYF	TGTGCCAGCAGCCCAGGGACAGGGCCCACCTACGAGCAGTACTTC
TRBV7-2	TRBJ2-5	TRBD2	few	CASSLVGLEETQYF	TGTGCCAGCAGCTTAGTGGGACTAGAGGAGACCCAGTACTTC
TRBV29-1	TRBJ2-1	-	-	CSVSRSAGTYNEQFF	TGCAGCGTTTCTCGCTCGGCAGGAACCTACAATGAGCAGTTCTTC
TRBV29-1	TRBJ2-3	-	-	CSVDRGGDTQYF	TGCAGCGTTGACAGGGGAGGAGATACGCAGTATTTT
TRBV7-2	TRBJ2-4	TRBD1	few	CASSPGGASKNIQYF	TGTGCCAGCAGCCCAGGGGGCGCTTCCAAAAACATTCAGTACTTC
TRBV11-2	TRBJ2-5	TRBD1	few	CASSLARQGAKTQYF	TGTGCCAGCAGCTTAGCCCGACAGGGGGCAAAGACCCAGTACTTC
TRBV9	TRBJ2-1	-	-	CASSVEGEQFF	TGTGCCAGCAGCGTAGAGGGTGAGCAGTTCTTC
TRBV6-5	TRBJ1-5	-	-	CASSYSRVPWQPQHF	TGTGCCAGCAGTTACTCAAGAGTCCCTTGGCAGCCCCAGCATTTT
TRBV2	TRBJ2-7	TRBD1	-	CASSGFGTGLYEQYF	TGTGCCAGCAGTGGTTTTGGGACAGGGCTTTACGAGCAGTACTTC
TRBV30	TRBJ1-5	-	-	CAWSVLENQPQHF	TGTGCCTGGAGTGTACTGGAGAATCAGCCCCAGCATTTT